The 21 T cell receptor beta chains given below trace back to one sample, sequenced in a study of metastatic and nonmetastatic thyroid tumors (dated by TCRdb to the early 2020s). The library was made by PCR. These reads were obtained on an Illumina HiSeq 4000. TCRdb redid the processing of the public reads, applying fastp at Q25 and MiXCR, and retained in-frame beta chains. This sample lists 55,000 to 75,000 clones; 15% to 20% were detected once. The top ten constitute 9.5% to 15% of the sample. No patient had received any treatment before thyroid surgery. The material sequenced was blood. The receptors originated from a female donor with papillary thyroid cancer or a benign thyroid nodule (not recorded which). Some clones in this sample may be carry-over from other donors' samples.

The chain links TRBV28 to TRBJ1-3; D gene unclear. CDR3 length equals 14 residues. Germline assignment: CDR1 MDHEN and CDR2 SYDVKM. V lost 6 bases and J lost 4, with 13 bases in between. DNA for the CDR3: TGTGCCAGCAGCCAGGAAAGGCCAGGAAACACCATATATTTT. Amino acid sequence: CASSQERPGNTIYF.

This clone has a count of ten or more. V usage is TRBV29-1 and J usage is TRBJ1-1; 11 bases are shared with TRBD1. The J segment lost 0 bases and the V segment lost 4 bases, leaving 13 bases of the junction unmatched. The CDR3 spans 18 residues. Germline V gene sequence: CDR1 SQVTM, CDR2 ANQGSEA. CDR3: CSVVGTGTGGIMNTEAFF. CDR3 DNA: TGCAGCGTTGTAGGGACTGGGACAGGGGGGATAATGAACACTGAAGCTTTCTTT. The full variable domain, in which reference TRBV29-1 and TRBJ1-1 provide the parts outside the CDR3, is SAVISQKPSRDICQRGTSLTIQCQVDSQVTMMFWYRQQPGQSLTLIATANQGSEATYESGFVIDKFPISRPNLTFSTLTVSNMSPEDSSIYLCSVVGTGTGGIMNTEAFFGQGTRLTVV.

This clone has a count of ten or more. The chain combines TRBV12-5 with TRBJ1-5; 9 bases align to TRBD1. Germline V lookup: CDR1 LGHNT, CDR2 FRNRAP. This CDR3 is built from 16 residues. V shed 1 base and J 1 base; nucleotides not matched to a gene: 2. Here the CDR3 DNA reads TGTGCTAGTGGTTTGGGACAGGGGGACAGCAATCAGCCCCAGCATTTT. Amino acids: CASGLGQGDSNQPQHF.

This chain's CDR3 is CASSYRQSSYEQYF. The CDR3 nucleotides read TGTGCCAGCAGTTATAGGCAGTCCTCCTACGAGCAGTACTTC. The chain employs TRBV2 and TRBJ2-7; D is unresolved. Deletions cut 5 bases from V and 0 bases from J, with 11 bases between. The CDR3 runs to 14 residues. Germline V gene data show CDR1 as SNHLY and CDR2 as FYNNEI.

A few counts support this clone. The V and J genes are TRBV28 and TRBJ2-3; 8 nucleotides line up with TRBD2. The CDR3 is 16 amino acids. In germline, CDR1 is MDHEN, CDR2 SYDVKM. J was trimmed by 6 bases and V by 4 bases; bases with no gene match: 12. The CDR3 loop is CASSSILAVPGDTQYF. The CDR3, as DNA: TGTGCCAGCAGTTCCATACTAGCGGTCCCTGGGGATACGCAGTATTTT.

This clone was picked up many times. The genes are TRBV5-8 and TRBJ1-1; TRBD1 matches 8 bases. The germline V gene encodes CDR1 SGHTS and CDR2 YDEGEE. V lost 3 bases to trimming and J lost 3 bases; unmatched junction nucleotides: 7. CDR3 length: 15 amino acids. Written as DNA, the CDR3 is TGTGCCAGCAGCTACGCCCAGGGGGCGGACACTGAAGCTTTCTTT. Protein product: CASSYAQGADTEAFF.

The sample holds many counts of this clone. The J gene is TRBJ1-5, the V gene TRBV2, with TRBD1 as a possible D gene (6 bases). CDR3 size: 17 residues. V lost 2 bases, J lost 1 base, and 15 bases lay in between. Germline V gives CDR1 SNHLY, CDR2 FYNNEI. As DNA, the CDR3 is TGTGCCAGCAGTGAAATGGGGGCGACGGACAGCAATCAGCCCCAGCATTTT. This translates into CASSEMGATDSNQPQHF.

This clone was recorded many times. J is TRBJ2-7 and V is TRBV28; maybe TRBD1 (6 bases). Trimming cost V 3 bases and J 3 bases, with 21 bases left between them. Germline CDR1 is MDHEN and CDR2 is SYDVKM. There are 17 residues in the CDR3. CDR3 coding DNA: TGTGCCAGCAGTTTCCGATTAGGACAGTTAAGCTTCTACGAGCAGTACTTC. Translated, it gives CASSFRLGQLSFYEQYF.

The V gene is TRBV15, the J gene TRBJ2-7, with TRBD2 matching 12 bases. The CDR3 is made up of 15 amino acids. The V gene end was trimmed by 1 base and the J gene end by 2 bases; junction bases not matched to a gene: 0. CDR1 is LNHNV, CDR2 YYDKDF, per germline (reference sequence). CDR3 DNA sequence: TGTGCCACCAGCAGAGCTAGCGGGGGGGCCTACGAGCAGTACTTC. Its translation: CATSRASGGAYEQYF.

This clone has ten or more counts. The chain carries TRBV6-1 and TRBJ2-2; weak D call: TRBD2 (6 bases). CDR3 length: 14 amino acids. Trimming took off 5 bases at V and 3 bases at J, with 10 bases between the two ends. Germline V gives CDR1 MNHNS, CDR2 SASEGT. Here the CDR3 reads CASSPRGYTGELFF. The DNA for the CDR3 is TGTGCCAGCAGTCCTCGGGGGTACACCGGGGAGCTGTTTTTT.

This clone turned up a few times. V usage is TRBV6-1 and J usage is TRBJ2-7; tentative D call: TRBD2 (5 bases). Germline V gives CDR1 MNHNS, CDR2 SASEGT. The CDR3 contains 15 residues. In nucleotides, the CDR3 is TGTGATCCAGCGCAGGTTGCGGGCCGGCTCCACGAGCAGTACTTC. Its translation: CDPAQVAGRLHEQYF.

This clone has at least ten counts. The chain uses TRBV6-1 and TRBJ2-7; TRBD1 matches 9 bases. This CDR3 has 15 amino acids. V shed 6 bases, J shed 1 base, and the junction held 7 bases outside the gene matches. Germline loops: CDR1 MNHNS, CDR2 SASEGT. CDR3 DNA: TGTGCCAGCAGAATGGGACAGGGTCGTTCCTACGAGCAGTACTTC. Residues: CASRMGQGRSYEQYF.

This clone was seen a few times. An end of the junction does not agree with germline; a read error may underlie this. V gene TRBV7-8 combines with J gene TRBJ2-5, with a weak D call TRBD2 (5 bases). Germline V lookup: CDR1 SGHVS, CDR2 FQNEAQ. The CDR3 is made up of 11 amino acids. CDR3 nucleotide sequence: TGTGCCAGCAACATGGGAGAGACCAAGTACTTC. Its translation: CASNMGETKYF.

The table lists this clone with many counts. The chain joins TRBV11-2 to TRBJ1-1, with unresolved D. The CDR3 totals 12 residues. Per germline, CDR1 SGHAT and CDR2 FQNNGV. V was pared by 6 bases and J by 3 bases, with 8 bases between. In nucleotides, the CDR3 is TGTGCCAGCAGGCCACTGGACACTGAAGCTTTCTTT. Translated: CASRPLDTEAFF.

This clone came up many times. V is TRBV13 and J is TRBJ2-7; perhaps TRBD2 as D (5 bases). V was trimmed by 1 base and J by 2 bases, leaving 9 bases between them. There are 14 residues in the CDR3. Germline lookup yields CDR1 PRHDT and CDR2 FYEKMQ (reference sequence). The CDR3 region is CASSLDGITYEQYF. CDR3 sequence (DNA): TGTGCCAGCAGCTTAGACGGGATTACCTACGAGCAGTACTTC. Variable domain in full (rest from reference TRBV13 and TRBJ2-7): AAGVIQSPRHLIKEKRETATLKCYPIPRHDTVYWYQQGPGQDPQFLISFYEKMQSDKGSIPDRFSAQQFSDYHSELNMSSLELGDSALYFCASSLDGITYEQYFGPGTRLTVT.

About this clone itself: A read error is possible here, since a much larger clone lies one base away. CDR3 amino acids: CSARDWGSYDQYF. In DNA form, the CDR3 reads TGCAGTGCTAGAGATTGGGGGTCCTACGATCAGTACTTC. The chain links TRBV20-1 to TRBJ2-7; either TRBD1 or TRBD2 may supply D (5 bases each). The CDR3 extends over 13 amino acids. Germline CDR1 reads DFQATT; CDR2 reads SNEGSKA (reference sequence).

This chain joins TRBV19 and TRBJ2-7; 7 nucleotides line up with TRBD1. The CDR3 loop spans 14 amino acids. V was pared by 6 bases and J by 0 bases, with 5 bases of the junction left unmatched. Germline CDR1 LNHDA, CDR2 SQIVND (reference sequence). The CDR3 DNA reads TGTGCCAGTAGACAGGGGCCGGCCTCCTACGAGCAGTACTTC. It translates to CASRQGPASYEQYF.

At least ten counts were recorded for this clone. The chain links TRBV11-1 to TRBJ1-3; possibly TRBD1 for D (5 bases). This CDR3 is built from 16 residues. The ends were cut back, 2 bases at V and 2 bases at J, with 13 bases in the middle. Germline lookup yields CDR1 SGHAT and CDR2 FQDESV (reference sequence). The CDR3 reads CASSLRVGHPGNTIYF. CDR3 nucleotide sequence: TGTGCCAGCAGCTTAAGGGTCGGACACCCTGGAAACACCATATATTTT.

The table lists this clone with many counts. The gene calls are TRBV10-1 and TRBJ2-1; D is undetermined. From germline, CDR1 is WNHNN and CDR2 SYGVQD (reference sequence). CDR3 size: 13 residues. V lost 4 bases to trimming and J lost 1 base, with 5 bases between them. CDR3 nucleotide sequence: TGCGCCAGCAGTGCTGGGTCCTACAATGAGCAGTTCTTC. Translated, it gives CASSAGSYNEQFF.

This clone was observed at least ten times. The chain uses TRBV7-2 and TRBJ2-1; the D is unclear. This CDR3 has 11 amino acids. Trimming took off 5 bases at V and 8 bases at J, with 7 bases between the two ends. Looked up from germline, CDR1 is SGHTA and CDR2 is FQGNSA. This CDR3 is CASSNTYEQFF. The CDR3 DNA sequence: TGTGCCAGCAGCAACACCTATGAGCAGTTCTTC. The full variable domain, rest sourced from reference TRBV7-2 and TRBJ2-1, is GAGVSQSPSNKVTEKGKDVELRCDPISGHTALYWYRQSLGQGLEFLIYFQGNSAPDKSGLPSDRFSAERTGGSVSTLTIQRTQQEDSAVYLCASSNTYEQFFGPGTRLTVL.

This chain uses TRBV12-3 or TRBV12-4 with TRBJ1-1, with D possibly TRBD1 on 6 matching bases. Trimming cost V 0 bases and J 0 bases, with 20 bases left between them. This CDR3 has 19 amino acids. CDR3 DNA: TGTGCCAGCAGTTTAGCCGGACTGTCCAGGGGAGCGATGAACACTGAAGCTTTCTTT. Its protein product is CASSLAGLSRGAMNTEAFF.